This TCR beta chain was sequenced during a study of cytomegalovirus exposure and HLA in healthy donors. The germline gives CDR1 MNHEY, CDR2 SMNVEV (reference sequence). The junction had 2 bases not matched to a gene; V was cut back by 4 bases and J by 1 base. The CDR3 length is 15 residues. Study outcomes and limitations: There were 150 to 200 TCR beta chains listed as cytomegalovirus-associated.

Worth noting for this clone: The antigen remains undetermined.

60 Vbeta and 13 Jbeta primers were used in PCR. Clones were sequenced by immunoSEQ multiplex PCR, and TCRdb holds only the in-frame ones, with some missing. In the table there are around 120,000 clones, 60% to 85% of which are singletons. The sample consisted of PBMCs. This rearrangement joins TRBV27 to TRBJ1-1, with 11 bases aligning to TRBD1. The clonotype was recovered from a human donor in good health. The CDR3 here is CASSSGTGGNTEAFF. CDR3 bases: TGTGCCAGCAGTTCCGGGACAGGGGGGAACACTGAAGCTTTCTTT.